Following are 24 T cell receptor beta chains from one sample sequenced in a study of T cell repertoires in cytomegalovirus infection (dated by TCRdb to the late 2010s). Sequencer: Illumina HiSeq 1500. TCRdb cleaned the public reads at Q25 with fastp, built clones with MiXCR and kept in-frame beta chains. Rows with a matching CDR3 protein are joined into one entry that keeps the most common DNA and genes. Present in this sample are hundreds of thousands of distinct CDR3 sequences, 20% to 25% of which were seen just once. Of the sample, 8% is held by the ten largest clones. The material sequenced was CD8+ T cells from PBMCs. The receptors originated from a human donor in good health (CMV status not recorded). Some clones in this sample may be carry-over from other donors' samples.

This clonotype was seen a few times. The chain recombines TRBV3-1 with TRBJ1-1, with a possible D match to TRBD1 (5 bases). Trimming removed 8 bases from V and 0 bases from J, with 16 bases in between. The CDR3 has 15 residues. Germline CDR1 LGHDT, CDR2 YNNKEL (reference sequence). Here the CDR3 reads CASRTGNRMNTEAFF. DNA of the CDR3: TGTGCCAGCCGGACGGGAAACAGGATGAACACTGAAGCTTTCTTT. Full variable domain (missing parts from reference TRBV3-1 and TRBJ1-1): DTAVSQTPKYLVTQMGNDKSIKCEQNLGHDTMYWYKQDSKKFLKIMFSYNNKELIINETVPNRFSPKSPDKAHLNLHINSLELGDSAVYFCASRTGNRMNTEAFFGQGTRLTVV.

As to this clonotype: A much more abundant neighbour one base away suggests this may be a read error. This chain uses TRBV12-5 with TRBJ2-1; 11 nucleotides match TRBD2. Per the germline V gene, CDR1 is LGHNT and CDR2 is FRNRAP. There are 15 residues in the CDR3. CDR3 sequence (DNA): TGTGCTAGTGGTGGGACTAGCGGAGGGTACAATAAGCAGTTCTTC. Amino acids: CASGGTSGGYNKQFF.

This clonotype was counted a few times. The gene calls are TRBV7-6 and TRBJ1-1; TRBD1 is a possible D gene (5 bases). Looked up from germline, CDR1 is SGHVS and CDR2 is FNYEAQ. The CDR3 has 13 amino acids. V was pared by 8 bases and J by 5 bases, with 15 bases between. The CDR3 region is CASSEGRKTEAFF. In nucleotides, the CDR3 is TGTGCCAGCTCCGAGGGGCGGAAAACTGAAGCTTTCTTT.

The chain employs TRBV7-6 and TRBJ2-3, with a weak D call TRBD1 (6 bases). Between the trimmed V and J ends, which lost 7 bases and 2 bases, there was a span of 13 bases. The CDR3 covers 14 residues. Germline values: CDR1 SGHVS, CDR2 FNYEAQ. CDR3 DNA: TGTGCCAGCACCTCGACAGGTTCCACAGATACGCAGTATTTT. Encoded protein: CASTSTGSTDTQYF.

The chain carries TRBV9 and TRBJ2-5; D might be TRBD1 or TRBD2, each matching 7 bases. This CDR3 comprises 17 residues. Between the trimmed V and J ends, which lost 4 bases and 2 bases, there was a span of 21 bases. The germline V gene encodes CDR1 SGDLS and CDR2 YYNGEE. The CDR3 nucleotides read TGTGCCAGCAGCCCCCGAGTGGGAGGGGGCACGCAAGAGACCCAGTACTTC. It translates to CASSPRVGGGTQETQYF.

This chain links TRBV14 with TRBJ2-3; D unclear. Trimming removed 8 bases from V and 4 bases from J, with 16 bases in between. CDR1 is SGHDN, CDR2 FVKESK, per germline. The CDR3 sequence is 14 residues long. The CDR3 protein is CASDHRPWSDTQYF. CDR3 coding DNA: TGTGCCAGCGACCACCGGCCCTGGTCAGATACGCAGTATTTT.

A single count supports this clonotype. The junction differs from germline at one of its ends, possibly a read error. The rearrangement links TRBV7-8 to TRBJ2-3, with TRBD2 identical over 10 bases. The CDR3 contains 15 residues. CDR1 and CDR2 (germline): SGHVS, FQNEAQ. CDR3 in amino acids: CASSPRTSGTNTQYF. The CDR3, as DNA: TGTGCCAGCAGCCCCAGGACTAGCGGCACAAATACGCAGTATTTT.

This clonotype was observed a few times. The gene calls are TRBV2 and TRBJ2-7, with 7 bases aligning to TRBD1. Germline assignment: CDR1 SNHLY and CDR2 FYNNEI. The trim removed 6 bases at V and 2 bases at J, leaving 7 bases unmatched. The CDR3 has 14 residues. DNA for the CDR3: TGTGCCAGCAGACCTCCGACAGGGACCTACGAGCAGTACGTC. Translated: CASRPPTGTYEQYV.

This clonotype was seen more than once but under ten times. The chain links TRBV6-5 to TRBJ1-2; TRBD1 is a possible D gene (5 bases). The CDR3 covers 15 residues. With 5 bases removed from V and 8 bases from J, the gap between germline ends came to 21 bases. Germline CDR1 MNHEY, CDR2 SVGAGI. Here the CDR3 reads CASSEAGGTRDGYTF. In DNA form, the CDR3 reads TGTGCCAGCAGTGAAGCTGGGGGTACTCGTGACGGCTACACCTTC.

V gene TRBV20-1 combines with J gene TRBJ1-1, with 7 nucleotides matching TRBD1. Trimming at V came to 0 bases and at J to 3 bases, leaving 7 bases not matched to a gene. This CDR3 has 15 residues. CDR1 DFQATT and CDR2 SNEGSKA come from the germline V gene (reference sequence). The CDR3 bases are TGCAGTGCTAGAGATCCCGTCACAGGGGACACTGAAGCTTTCTTT. This gives the protein CSARDPVTGDTEAFF.

Only a few counts were recorded for this clonotype. The rearrangement uses TRBV20-1 and TRBJ1-2; 10 positions agree with TRBD1. Germline CDR1 is DFQATT and CDR2 is SNEGSKA (reference sequence). V lost 3 bases and J lost 9; bases outside the gene matches: 4. The CDR3 has 12 residues. CDR3 residues: CSARDRGISYTF. CDR3 nucleotide sequence: TGCAGTGCTAGGGACAGGGGGATAAGCTACACCTTC.

At least ten counts were recorded for this clonotype. V gene TRBV7-6 combines with J gene TRBJ2-1, with 8 bases aligning to TRBD2. The CDR3 runs 16 residues. The V and J ends lost 6 bases and 0 bases, in that order; junction bases with no gene match: 7. Germline CDR1 reads SGHVS; CDR2 reads FNYEAQ. For the CDR3, the DNA is TGTGCCAGCAGTTATAGCGGGGCAAGCTCCTACAATGAGCAGTTCTTC. Its protein is CASSYSGASSYNEQFF.

A note on this clonotype: This sequence may be a read error, since a much larger clone differs from it by one base. The rearrangement links TRBV12-3 or TRBV12-4 to TRBJ1-4; tentatively, D is TRBD1 (5 bases). The CDR3 runs 15 residues. The CDR3 loop reads CANSPRGRRNEKLFF. The CDR3 DNA follows: TGTGCCAACAGTCCCCGGGGCCGTAGAAATGAAAAACTGTTTTTT.

The V gene is TRBV7-6, the J gene TRBJ2-1, with D uncertain. This CDR3 contains 14 residues. Germline CDR1 reads SGHVS; CDR2 reads FNYEAQ. Between the trimmed V and J ends, which lost 8 bases and 4 bases, there was a span of 15 bases. CDR3 region: CASDDTRFYNEQFF. For the CDR3, the DNA is TGTGCCAGCGACGACACCCGGTTTTACAATGAGCAGTTCTTC.

This clonotype was detected many times. The chain uses TRBV7-9 and TRBJ2-7, with 8 bases lining up with TRBD2. The germline gives CDR1 SEHNR, CDR2 FQNEAQ (reference sequence). V was pared by 6 bases and J by 6 bases, with 4 bases of the junction left unmatched. The CDR3 loop spans 12 amino acids. For the CDR3, the DNA is TGTGCCAGCAGTCGGGGGGGGTTCGAGCAGTACGTC. It yields the protein CASSRGGFEQYV.

This clonotype was detected a few times. This chain uses TRBV2 with TRBJ2-2; weak D call: TRBD1 (6 bases). This CDR3 region has 15 residues. Trimming removed 5 bases from V and 3 bases from J, with 13 bases in between. CDR1 is SNHLY, CDR2 FYNNEI, per germline. CDR3 in amino acids: CASSIDRLDTGELFF. Written as DNA, the CDR3 is TGTGCCAGCAGTATCGACAGGTTGGACACCGGGGAGCTGTTTTTT.

In this sample, this clonotype turned up a few times. The V and J genes are TRBV7-9 and TRBJ1-3, with D perhaps TRBD1 (5 bases). The V end lost 5 bases, the J end lost 12 bases, and 11 bases lay between the germline ends. Looked up from germline, CDR1 is SEHNR and CDR2 is FQNEAQ (reference sequence). The CDR3 length is 11 residues. The chain's CDR3 is CASSPKGVIYF. The CDR3 DNA reads as TGTGCCAGCAGCCCCAAAGGGGTCATATATTTT.

This clonotype was recorded a few times. The chain couples TRBV6-2 or TRBV6-3 to TRBJ1-5; 12 nucleotides line up with TRBD1. V shed 4 bases and J 1 base; nucleotides not matched to a gene: 8. This CDR3 spans 18 amino acids. The V gene's germline CDR1 is MNHEY and CDR2 SVGEGT. CDR3 nucleotide sequence: TGTGCCAGCAGTTTGTCCGGGACAGGGGGCGGGAGCAATCAGCCCCAGCATTTT. Amino acid sequence: CASSLSGTGGGSNQPQHF.

This chain connects TRBV28 to TRBJ1-1; the match to TRBD1 covers 7 bases. CDR1 MDHEN and CDR2 SYDVKM come from the germline V gene. This CDR3 region has 14 residues. Trimming at V came to 4 bases and at J to 3 bases, leaving 5 bases not matched to a gene. The CDR3 sequence is CASSSGTAYTEAFF. The DNA for the CDR3 is TGTGCCAGCAGTTCAGGGACAGCCTACACTGAAGCTTTCTTT. Variable domain in full (rest from reference TRBV28 and TRBJ1-1): DVKVTQSSRYLVKRTGEKVFLECVQDMDHENMFWYRQDPGLGLRLIYFSYDVKMKEKGDIPEGYSVSREKKERFSLILESASTNQTSMYLCASSSGTAYTEAFFGQGTRLTVV.

With respect to this clonotype: One junction end does not reproduce the germline sequence, and a read error may be involved. The rearrangement links TRBV4-1 to TRBJ2-1; D is undetermined. Per the germline V gene, CDR1 is MGHRA and CDR2 is YSYEKL. The CDR3 extends over 12 amino acids. CDR3 in DNA: TGCGCCAGCAGCCAAGAAGGTCCAGAGCGGTTCTTC. Translation: CASSQEGPERFF.

This clonotype was counted between two and nine times. This chain joins TRBV29-1 and TRBJ2-2, with 7 bases lining up with TRBD1. The V gene's germline CDR1 is SQVTM and CDR2 ANQGSEA. The V segment lost 7 bases and the J segment 7 bases; nucleotides outside the gene matches: 9. This CDR3 spans 13 amino acids. The CDR3 coding sequence is TGCAGCGCCGATGACAGGGACATCGGGGAGCTGTTTTTT. It yields the protein CSADDRDIGELFF.

This clonotype was detected once. This sequence joins TRBV2 and TRBJ2-5; D is unresolved. CDR1 and CDR2 (germline): SNHLY, FYNNEI. Trimming removed 9 bases at V and 5 bases at J, with 16 bases between. The CDR3 is 13 amino acids. DNA for the CDR3: TGTGCCAGTGAAAACCATTGGCGCGAGACCCAGTACTTC. This sequence encodes CASENHWRETQYF.

This clonotype was counted between two and nine times. J is TRBJ2-1 and V is TRBV23-1; TRBD1 matches 9 bases. TRBV23-1 is placed among ORFs of uncertain function. The trim removed 4 bases at V and 8 bases at J, leaving 9 bases unmatched. CDR3 length equals 15 residues. The CDR3 DNA reads TGCGCCAGCAGTCCATCCCGGGACAGGGAGTATGAGCAGTTCTTC. Its translation is CASSPSRDREYEQFF.

CDR3 DNA: TGCAGCGTTAGGTCCGCTAACTATGGCTACACCTTC. Protein: CSVRSANYGYTF. This chain connects TRBV29-1 to TRBJ1-2; D is uncertain. This CDR3 is 12 amino acids long. Germline CDR1 SQVTM, CDR2 ANQGSEA. The V and J ends lost 5 bases and 0 bases respectively, with 7 bases between them.